The 17 T cell receptor beta chains listed next were all sequenced from one sample in a study of T cell responses to AZD1222 COVID-19 vaccine. Assay used: immunoSEQ multiplex PCR; TCRdb lists only in-frame clones, some missing. This table holds roughly 150,000 clones, around 85% found once. The material was peripheral blood, obtained after recovery from COVID-19. These receptors came from an adult who had recovered from COVID-19.

CDR3 DNA sequence: TGTGCCAGCAGTTTAGGGATTCCCGGTGGCTACACCTTC. Amino acid sequence: CASSLGIPGGYTF. The gene calls are TRBV28 and TRBJ1-2; D uncertain. The CDR3 contains 13 residues. Germline V gene data show CDR1 as MDHEN and CDR2 as SYDVKM. V lost 2 bases and J lost 7, with 11 bases in between.

This chain connects TRBV11-2 to TRBJ1-4; 8 nucleotides agree with TRBD1. The germline V gene has CDR1 SGHAT and CDR2 FQNNGV. CDR3 size: 16 residues. The V and J ends lost 1 base and 8 bases, in that order; junction bases with no gene match: 9. CDR3 amino acids: CASSLGTGQGEEKLFF. CDR3 nucleotide sequence: TGTGCCAGCAGCTTAGGGACTGGACAGGGTGAAGAAAAACTGTTTTTT. Full variable domain (rest looked up from reference TRBV11-2 and TRBJ1-4): EAGVAQSPRYKIIEKRQSVAFWCNPISGHATLYWYQQILGQGPKLLIQFQNNGVVDDSQLPKDRFSAERLKGVDSTLKIQPAKLEDSAVYLCASSLGTGQGEEKLFFGSGTQLSVL.

The chain couples TRBV2 to TRBJ2-3, with a tentative D call TRBD1 (6 bases). The CDR3 consists of 14 residues. V lost 4 bases to trimming and J lost 4 bases, with 12 bases between them. Germline loops: CDR1 SNHLY, CDR2 FYNNEI. In DNA, the CDR3 is TGTGCCAGCAGTGCGCAGGGGTGGGCAGATACGCAGTATTTT. Amino acids: CASSAQGWADTQYF. Full variable domain (missing parts from reference TRBV2 and TRBJ2-3): EPEVTQTPSHQVTQMGQEVILRCVPISNHLYFYWYRQILGQKVEFLVSFYNNEISEKSEIFDDQFSVERPDGSNFTLKIRSTKLEDSAMYFCASSAQGWADTQYFGPGTRLTVL.

This clone was counted between two and nine times. The V call is TRBV5-6, the J call TRBJ1-2, with D unresolved. The ends were cut back, 1 base at V and 4 bases at J, with 8 bases in the middle. The CDR3 covers 13 residues. The germline CDR1 and CDR2 sequences are SGHDT and YYEEEE. CDR3 nucleotides: TGTGCCAGCAGCTTGAATGGGCTCTATGGCTACACCTTC. It translates to CASSLNGLYGYTF.

The rearrangement uses TRBV4-1 and TRBJ1-2, with unresolved D. Trimming cost V 4 bases and J 2 bases, with 29 bases left between them. The germline gives CDR1 MGHRA, CDR2 YSYEKL. CDR3 length equals 20 residues. CDR3 DNA sequence: TGCGCCAGCAGCCGACAAGAGCTAAAAGGGAGATCAGGTAGCAACTATGGCTACACCTTC. Its translation: CASSRQELKGRSGSNYGYTF.

This clone appeared once. J is TRBJ1-2 and V is TRBV18, with a weak D call TRBD1 (5 bases). The V gene lost 5 bases and the J gene lost 1 base, with 11 bases spanning the gap. The CDR3 consists of 14 residues. Per germline, CDR1 KGHSH and CDR2 LQKENI. The CDR3 coding sequence is TGTGCCAGCTCAACGGCGGGGCGTAACTATGGCTACACCTTC. Its protein is CASSTAGRNYGYTF.

The chain employs TRBV7-8 and TRBJ1-2; D call uncertain. Germline CDR1 reads SGHVS; CDR2 reads FQNEAQ. The CDR3 length is 15 residues. Trimming shortened V by 2 bases and J by 0 bases, and 10 bases separated the two germline ends. In DNA form, the CDR3 reads TGTGCCAGCAGCTTATTTAGCGGATCTAACTATGGCTACACCTTC. Amino acid sequence: CASSLFSGSNYGYTF. Filled out from reference TRBV7-8 and TRBJ1-2, the complete variable domain reads GAGVSQSPRYKVAKRGQDVALRCDPISGHVSLFWYQQALGQGPEFLTYFQNEAQLDKSGLPSDRFFAERPEGSVSTLKIQRTQQEDSAVYLCASSLFSGSNYGYTFGSGTRLTVV.

This rearrangement joins TRBV7-9 to TRBJ1-2, with a tentative D call TRBD1 (5 bases). This CDR3 is built from 13 residues. Germline lookup yields CDR1 SEHNR and CDR2 FQNEAQ (reference sequence). Trimming left V 5 bases short and J 7 bases short, with 14 bases between. CDR3 sequence: CASSLEGTGGYTF. In nucleotides, the CDR3 is TGTGCCAGCAGCCTCGAGGGGACTGGTGGCTACACCTTC.

This clone occurred once. This chain links TRBV19 with TRBJ1-5; 7 bases are a match to TRBD1. V lost 3 bases, J lost 4 bases, and 9 bases stayed unmatched. This CDR3 contains 16 residues. CDR1 and CDR2 (germline): LNHDA, SQIVND (reference sequence). CDR3 region: CASSISGTERNQPQHF. The DNA for the CDR3 is TGTGCCAGTAGTATTTCCGGGACAGAGAGGAATCAGCCCCAGCATTTT.

The rearrangement uses TRBV7-8 and TRBJ2-7; the D gene is possibly TRBD1 (5 bases). This CDR3 has 14 amino acids. V shed 4 bases and J shed 0 bases, with 10 bases lying between them. The germline V gene encodes CDR1 SGHVS and CDR2 FQNEAQ. Written as DNA, the CDR3 is TGTGCCAGCAGCTATGGACACCGCTCCTACGAGCAGTACTTC. This gives the protein CASSYGHRSYEQYF.

V gene TRBV7-9 combines with J gene TRBJ2-1; D possibly corresponds to TRBD2 (5 bases). The length of the CDR3 is 17 residues. Germline V gene data show CDR1 as SEHNR and CDR2 as FQNEAQ (reference sequence). V was clipped by 2 bases and J by 2 bases, with 16 bases between them. CDR3 in DNA: TGTGCCAGCAGCTTAAGAGGGCCAAGGGCCACCTACAATGAGCAGTTCTTC. This gives the protein CASSLRGPRATYNEQFF.

V usage is TRBV6-5 and J usage is TRBJ1-1; D is undetermined. CDR1 is MNHEY and CDR2 is SVGAGI in the germline V gene. This CDR3 spans 15 amino acids. V was clipped by 7 bases and J by 4 bases, with 19 bases between them. The DNA of the CDR3 is TGTGCCAGCATCGGGAACGGCAGGCCTTTCACTGAAGCTTTCTTT. Translation gives CASIGNGRPFTEAFF.

This rearrangement joins TRBV28 to TRBJ1-6; tentative D call: TRBD1 (6 bases). Trimming pared 9 bases from V and 18 bases from J, leaving 15 bases between. The length of the CDR3 is 10 residues. CDR1 is MDHEN, CDR2 SYDVKM, per germline. The CDR3 protein is CARTGSFSHF. The CDR3 DNA sequence: TGTGCCAGGACAGGCTCGTTCTCCCACTTT.

V gene TRBV2 combines with J gene TRBJ1-1, with 7 positions matching TRBD1. There are 15 residues in the CDR3. CDR1 SNHLY and CDR2 FYNNEI come from the germline V gene. V trimming: 6 bases; J trimming: 12 bases; junction bases outside the gene matches: 19. This CDR3 reads CASRGNQERGGESFF. The CDR3 bases are TGTGCCAGCAGGGGGAACCAAGAGAGAGGGGGCGAGTCTTTCTTT.

This chain links TRBV28 with TRBJ1-1; maybe TRBD1 (5 bases). The V gene lost 9 bases and the J gene lost 5 bases, with 16 bases spanning the gap. This CDR3 region has 13 residues. Germline values: CDR1 MDHEN, CDR2 SYDVKM. DNA for the CDR3: TGTGCCAGTACGAGTTTCAGGGCTACTGAAGCTTTCTTT. Encoded protein: CASTSFRATEAFF.

The V gene is TRBV19, the J gene TRBJ2-1; 7 bases agree with TRBD2. Germline V gene data show CDR1 as LNHDA and CDR2 as SQIVND (reference sequence). V lost 7 bases and J lost 7; bases outside the gene matches: 10. This CDR3 comprises 14 residues. CDR3 sequence (DNA): TGTGCCAGTACGAGCGGGGCCCTTAGGAATGAGCAGTTCTTC. Protein: CASTSGALRNEQFF.

The chain uses TRBV6-1 and TRBJ1-5; D gene uncertain. Trimming took off 5 bases at V and 11 bases at J, with 10 bases between the two ends. The CDR3 is 11 amino acids. Germline lookup yields CDR1 MNHNS and CDR2 SASEGT. The CDR3 spells CASSPIGSQHF. The DNA for the CDR3 is TGTGCCAGCAGTCCCATTGGGTCCCAGCATTTT.